This T cell receptor beta chain came from a study of T cell repertoires in cytomegalovirus infection. At the level of the study: HLA-B-restricted CMV epitopes that are well studied were used alongside recently identified HLA-C-restricted ones. Study results and caveats: The ex vivo response was dominated by HLA-C-restricted CMV-specific TCR beta clonotypes.

Germline CDR1 is LNHNV and CDR2 is YYDKDF (reference sequence). Trimming at V came to 0 bases and at J to 6 bases, leaving 5 bases not matched to a gene. The CDR3 has 15 amino acids. This clonotype was detected many times. Its antigen is undetermined. TCRdb reanalysed the reads using MiXCR and keeps one entry per CDR3 protein. The data show about 110,000 distinct CDR3 sequences, around 29% seen once. The chain is built from TRBV15 and TRBJ2-7; 10 nucleotides line up with TRBD1. The clonotype comes from a human donor in good health (CMV status not recorded). Some clones in this sample may be carry-over from other donors' samples. The sequencing here drew on CD8+ T cells from cultured PBMCs, taken from culture after CMV antigen stimulation. The CDR3 bases are TGTGCCACCAGCAGAGATCTAGGACAGGGGGTCGAGCAGTACTTC. As protein: CATSRDLGQGVEQYF.